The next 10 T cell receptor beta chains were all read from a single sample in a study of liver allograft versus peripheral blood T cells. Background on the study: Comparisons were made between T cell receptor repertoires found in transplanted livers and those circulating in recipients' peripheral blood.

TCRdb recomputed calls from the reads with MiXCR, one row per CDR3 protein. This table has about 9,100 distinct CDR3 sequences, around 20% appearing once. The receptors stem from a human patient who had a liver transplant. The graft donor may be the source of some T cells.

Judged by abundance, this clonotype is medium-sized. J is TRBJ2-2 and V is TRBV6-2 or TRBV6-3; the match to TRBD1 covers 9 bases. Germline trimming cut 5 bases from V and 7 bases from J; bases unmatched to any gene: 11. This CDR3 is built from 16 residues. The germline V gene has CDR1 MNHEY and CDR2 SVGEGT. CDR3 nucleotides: TGTGCCAGCAGTGCAACCGGGACAGGGAAGATCGGGGAGCTGTTTTTT. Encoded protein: CASSATGTGKIGELFF.

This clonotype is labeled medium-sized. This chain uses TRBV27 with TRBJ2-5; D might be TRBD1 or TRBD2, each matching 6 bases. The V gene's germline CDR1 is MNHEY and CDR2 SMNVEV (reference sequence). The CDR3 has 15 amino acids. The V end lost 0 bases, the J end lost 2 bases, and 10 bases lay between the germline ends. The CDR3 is CASSLSLGGQETQYF. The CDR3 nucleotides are TGTGCCAGCAGTTTATCTTTAGGGGGGCAAGAGACCCAGTACTTC.

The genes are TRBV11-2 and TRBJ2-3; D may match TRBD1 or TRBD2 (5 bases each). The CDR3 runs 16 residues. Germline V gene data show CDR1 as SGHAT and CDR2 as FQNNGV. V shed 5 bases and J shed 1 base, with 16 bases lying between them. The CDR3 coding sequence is TGTGCCAGCAGCCCAACCCGAGGGGTGGGCACAGATACGCAGTATTTT. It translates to CASSPTRGVGTDTQYF.

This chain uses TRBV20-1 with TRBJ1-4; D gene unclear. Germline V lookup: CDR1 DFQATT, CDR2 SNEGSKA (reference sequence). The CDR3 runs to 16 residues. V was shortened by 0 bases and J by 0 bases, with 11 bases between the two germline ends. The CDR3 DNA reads TGCAGTGCTAGAGACCCTACGTTGACAACTAATGAAAAACTGTTTTTT. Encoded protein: CSARDPTLTTNEKLFF.

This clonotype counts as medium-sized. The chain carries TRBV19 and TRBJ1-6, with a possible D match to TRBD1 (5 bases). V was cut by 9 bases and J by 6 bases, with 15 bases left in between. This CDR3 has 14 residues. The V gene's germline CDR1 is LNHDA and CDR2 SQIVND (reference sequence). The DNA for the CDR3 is TGTGCCAGCGCTACTCGAAGGGGTAATTCACCCCTCCACTTT. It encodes CASATRRGNSPLHF.

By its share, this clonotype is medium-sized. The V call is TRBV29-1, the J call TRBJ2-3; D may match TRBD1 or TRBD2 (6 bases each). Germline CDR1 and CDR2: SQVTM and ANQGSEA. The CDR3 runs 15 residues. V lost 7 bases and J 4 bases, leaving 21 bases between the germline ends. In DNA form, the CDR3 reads TGCAGCGCGAGACCCGGCTTCGGGGGCGCAGATACGCAGTATTTT. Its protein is CSARPGFGGADTQYF.

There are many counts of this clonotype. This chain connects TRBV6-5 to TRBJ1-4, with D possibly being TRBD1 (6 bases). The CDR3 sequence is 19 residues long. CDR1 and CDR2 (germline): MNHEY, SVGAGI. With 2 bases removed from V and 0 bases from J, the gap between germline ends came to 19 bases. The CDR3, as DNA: TGTGCCAGCAGTTACCGGCTGGGGGCAAGCGAGGCAACTAATGAAAAACTGTTTTTT. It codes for CASSYRLGASEATNEKLFF.

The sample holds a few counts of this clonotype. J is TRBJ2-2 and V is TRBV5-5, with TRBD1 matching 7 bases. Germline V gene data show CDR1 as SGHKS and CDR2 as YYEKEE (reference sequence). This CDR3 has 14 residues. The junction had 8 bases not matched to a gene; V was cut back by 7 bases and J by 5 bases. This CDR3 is CASGRDSGTGELFF. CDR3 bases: TGTGCCAGCGGTAGGGACAGCGGAACCGGGGAGCTGTTTTTT.

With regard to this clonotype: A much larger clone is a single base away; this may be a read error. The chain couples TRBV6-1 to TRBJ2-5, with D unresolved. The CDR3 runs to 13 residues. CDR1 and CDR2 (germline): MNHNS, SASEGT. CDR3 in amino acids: CACSSVRRETQYF. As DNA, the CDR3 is TGTGCCTGCAGTTCGGTCCGGAGAGAGACCCAGTACTTC.

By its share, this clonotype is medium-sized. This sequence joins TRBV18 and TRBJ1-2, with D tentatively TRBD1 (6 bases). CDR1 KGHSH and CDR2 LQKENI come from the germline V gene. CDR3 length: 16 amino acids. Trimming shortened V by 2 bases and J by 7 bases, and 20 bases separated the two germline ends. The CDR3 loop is CASSPMGWGQLGGYTF. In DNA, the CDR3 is TGTGCCAGCTCACCAATGGGCTGGGGGCAGCTTGGTGGCTACACCTTC.